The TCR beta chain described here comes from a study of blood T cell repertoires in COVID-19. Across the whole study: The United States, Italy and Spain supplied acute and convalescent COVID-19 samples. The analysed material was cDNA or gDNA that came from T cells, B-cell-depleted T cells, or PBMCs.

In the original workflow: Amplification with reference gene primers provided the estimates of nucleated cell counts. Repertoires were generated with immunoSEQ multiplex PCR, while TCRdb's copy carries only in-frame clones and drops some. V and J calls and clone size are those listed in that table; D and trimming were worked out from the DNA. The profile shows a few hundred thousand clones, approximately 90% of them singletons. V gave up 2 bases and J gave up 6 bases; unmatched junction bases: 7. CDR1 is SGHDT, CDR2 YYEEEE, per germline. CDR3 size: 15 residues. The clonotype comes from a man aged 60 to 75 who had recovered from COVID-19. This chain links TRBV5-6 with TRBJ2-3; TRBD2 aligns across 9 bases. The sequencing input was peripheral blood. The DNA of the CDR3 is TGTGCCAGCAGCTTACTAGCGGGCACAGGTGATACGCAGTATTTT. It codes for CASSLLAGTGDTQYF.